This T cell receptor beta chain stems from a study of T cells in Graves' hyperthyroidism and ophthalmopathy. Study as a whole: Peripheral blood was collected at initial diagnosis, before any treatment.

General observations from the study: Among thyroid clonotypes expanded above 0.001, most also appeared in blood.

This clonotype was seen ten or more times. Its cognate antigen is unknown. CDR3 length: 16 residues. Looked up from germline, CDR1 is KGHSH and CDR2 is LQKENI. V shed 1 base, J shed 3 bases, and the junction held 6 bases outside the gene matches. Subjects aged 18 to 65 presented with newly diagnosed hyperthyroidism of less than 2 months' duration. From under 12 ml of fresh peripheral blood, PBMCs were isolated. Researchers amplified the TCR beta CDR3 regions from RNA transcripts. The HTBI primer set served for first-round RT-PCR of the TCR CDR3. TCRdb reanalysed the multiplex PCR reads using MiXCR and keeps one entry per CDR3 protein. Among about 420,000 distinct CDR3 sequences, 15% to 19% were seen once, and the ten largest hold roughly 14%.

The V call is TRBV18, the J call TRBJ2-3, with 8 nucleotides matching TRBD1. The source of this sequence is a woman aged 18-29 years with Graves' hyperthyroidism. The sequencing sample was made of blood. The CDR3 is CASSPQQGVITDTQYF. Here the CDR3 DNA reads TGTGCCAGCTCACCACAACAGGGGGTGATAACAGATACGCAGTATTTT.